The 17 T cell receptor beta chains below come from one sample, sequenced in a study of cytomegalovirus exposure and HLA in healthy donors. The PCR employed 60 Vbeta primers together with 13 Jbeta primers. The assay was immunoSEQ multiplex PCR, and TCRdb's table has in-frame clones only and misses some. Of over 150,000 clones listed, approximately 79% are singletons. The sample consisted of PBMCs. The receptors come from a human donor in good health.

The rearrangement uses TRBV2 and TRBJ2-1; 13 nucleotides line up with TRBD2. The CDR3 extends over 18 amino acids. V lost 3 bases to trimming and J lost 2 bases; unmatched junction nucleotides: 7. Per the germline V gene, CDR1 is SNHLY and CDR2 is FYNNEI. CDR3 sequence reads: CASSEVPGTSGAYNEQFF. The CDR3 DNA is TGTGCCAGCAGTGAGGTCCCCGGGACTAGCGGGGCCTACAATGAGCAGTTCTTC.

The genes are TRBV27 and TRBJ2-7; TRBD1 might be the D (6 bases). This CDR3 spans 13 amino acids. V was clipped by 5 bases and J by 5 bases, with 13 bases between them. Germline CDR1 reads MNHEY; CDR2 reads SMNVEV (reference sequence). The CDR3 DNA reads TGTGCCAGCAGTGGAGGACAGCTCCACGAGCAGTACTTC. This codes for CASSGGQLHEQYF.

The chain is built from TRBV4-1 and TRBJ1-2; 10 bases agree with TRBD1. The CDR3 has 15 residues. Per the germline V gene, CDR1 is MGHRA and CDR2 is YSYEKL. Trimming removed 2 bases from V and 5 bases from J; junction bases left unmatched: 5. CDR3 residues: CASSQRDRGFYGYTF. CDR3 in DNA: TGCGCCAGCAGCCAAAGGGACAGGGGATTTTATGGCTACACCTTC.

DNA for the CDR3: TGTGCCAGCAGTTCCACGGGGGGGGCACTGAATGAGCAGTTCTTC. Protein sequence: CASSSTGGALNEQFF. The chain employs TRBV6-5 and TRBJ2-1; 8 bases agree with TRBD2. Germline lookup yields CDR1 MNHEY and CDR2 SVGAGI. The CDR3 consists of 15 residues. V trimming: 4 bases; J trimming: 7 bases; junction bases outside the gene matches: 9.

The CDR3 sequence is CASSPGTGGYGYTF. The CDR3 DNA is TGTGCCAGCAGCCCCGGGACAGGGGGCTATGGCTACACCTTC. This chain links TRBV2 with TRBJ1-2; 11 bases are shared with TRBD1. This CDR3 is built from 14 residues. Germline V gene sequence: CDR1 SNHLY, CDR2 FYNNEI. V dropped 6 bases and J dropped 4; count of bases not matched to a gene: 4.

The chain has TRBV12-2 and TRBJ2-2; TRBD1 is the table's D call and was not checked against the DNA. TRBV12-2 is marked as a pseudogene. The CDR3 loop spans 17 amino acids. CDR3 region: CASRFRKKTGETGELFF. CDR3 DNA: TGTGCAAGTCGCTTCCGTAAAAAAACAGGGGAAACCGGGGAGCTGTTTTTT.

This chain links TRBV7-9 with TRBJ2-7; D might be TRBD2 (5 bases). Germline CDR1 is SEHNR and CDR2 is FQNEAQ (reference sequence). V lost 6 bases to trimming and J lost 2 bases, with 23 bases between them. The CDR3 length is 17 residues. In nucleotides, the CDR3 is TGTGCCAGCAGGCCAGATGTGGGGTTGAGGGCGACCTACGAGCAGTACTTC. Translating it yields CASRPDVGLRATYEQYF.

The CDR3 DNA sequence: TGTGCCAGCAGCTTAGCCCCGGGACTCTCCACAGATACGCAGTATTTT. Protein sequence: CASSLAPGLSTDTQYF. This rearrangement joins TRBV7-2 to TRBJ2-3; weak D call: TRBD2 (6 bases). Germline assignment: CDR1 SGHTA and CDR2 FQGNSA. CDR3 size: 16 residues. V gave up 0 bases and J gave up 2 bases, with 12 bases separating them.

The chain recombines TRBV12-5 with TRBJ1-5, with 9 bases identical to TRBD1. The CDR3 runs 16 residues. Unmatched junction bases numbered 5, after V lost 0 bases and J lost 5 bases. Germline-derived CDR1 and CDR2 are LGHNT and FRNRAP. The CDR3 DNA sequence: TGTGCTAGTGGTTTGGTACTTGGGACAGGGCATCAGCCCCAGCATTTT. It specifies CASGLVLGTGHQPQHF.

This sequence joins TRBV7-6 and TRBJ2-7; D perhaps matches TRBD2 (6 bases). V lost 4 bases and J 3 bases, leaving 13 bases between the germline ends. This CDR3 comprises 14 residues. Germline assignment: CDR1 SGHVS and CDR2 FNYEAQ. CDR3 sequence reads: CASSYGEDNYEQYF. CDR3 nucleotides: TGTGCCAGCAGCTACGGGGAGGATAACTACGAGCAGTACTTC.

The chain carries TRBV11-2 and TRBJ2-7, with TRBD2 identical over 10 bases. Per germline, CDR1 SGHAT and CDR2 FQNNGV. This CDR3 has 15 amino acids. J lost 0 bases, V lost 4 bases, and 3 bases had no gene match. Written as DNA, the CDR3 is TGTGCCAGCAGCTCGGAGCGGGGGGGCTCCTACGAGCAGTACTTC. This codes for CASSSERGGSYEQYF. The variable domain in full, completed from reference TRBV11-2 and TRBJ2-7, reads EAGVAQSPRYKIIEKRQSVAFWCNPISGHATLYWYQQILGQGPKLLIQFQNNGVVDDSQLPKDRFSAERLKGVDSTLKIQPAKLEDSAVYLCASSSERGGSYEQYFGPGTRLTVT.

CDR3 nucleotides: TGTGCCAGCAGCCCCTATAACACTGAAGCTTTCTTT. Translating gives CASSPYNTEAFF. The chain is built from TRBV9 and TRBJ1-1, with unresolved D. CDR1 is SGDLS, CDR2 YYNGEE, per germline. Trimming pared 4 bases from V and 2 bases from J, leaving 6 bases between. This CDR3 spans 12 amino acids. Filled out from reference TRBV9 and TRBJ1-1, the complete variable domain reads DSGVTQTPKHLITATGQRVTLRCSPRSGDLSVYWYQQSLDQGLQFLIQYYNGEERAKGNILERFSAQQFPDLHSELNLSSLELGDSALYFCASSPYNTEAFFGQGTRLTVV.

This chain joins TRBV27 and TRBJ2-7; 8 positions match TRBD2. The V gene end was trimmed by 4 bases and the J gene end by 0 bases; junction bases not matched to a gene: 5. The CDR3 has 15 amino acids. The germline V gene encodes CDR1 MNHEY and CDR2 SMNVEV (reference sequence). In nucleotides, the CDR3 is TGTGCCAGCAGTTCGAATAGCGGGGTCTCCTACGAGCAGTACTTC. It is translated as CASSSNSGVSYEQYF.

V usage is TRBV2 and J usage is TRBJ2-5; 9 bases map to TRBD2. This CDR3 is 15 amino acids long. Per germline, CDR1 SNHLY and CDR2 FYNNEI. Losses at the gene ends were 10 bases for V and 5 bases for J; bases not matched to a gene: 14. CDR3 bases: TGTGCCACCGTGGGTGGCGGGGGGGGAGAGGAGACCCAGTACTTC. This encodes CATVGGGGGEETQYF. Filled out from reference TRBV2 and TRBJ2-5, the complete variable domain reads EPEVTQTPSHQVTQMGQEVILRCVPISNHLYFYWYRQILGQKVEFLVSFYNNEISEKSEIFDDQFSVERPDGSNFTLKIRSTKLEDSAMYFCATVGGGGGEETQYFGPGTRLLVL.

This clone came up once. This chain joins TRBV18 and TRBJ2-7; D might be TRBD1 (5 bases). Germline V gives CDR1 KGHSH, CDR2 LQKENI. V was pared by 6 bases and J by 0 bases, with 12 bases between. The CDR3 spans 14 residues. CDR3 residues: CASSLQGNSYEQYF. DNA of the CDR3: TGTGCCAGCTCCCTTCAGGGTAACTCCTACGAGCAGTACTTC.

V and J are TRBV6-5 and TRBJ2-7, with D possibly TRBD1 on 6 matching bases. This CDR3 spans 14 amino acids. The V end was cut by 2 bases, the J end by 2 bases, with 10 bases between. Looked up from germline, CDR1 is MNHEY and CDR2 is SVGAGI. Here the CDR3 reads CASSYGGATYEQYF. In nucleotides, the CDR3 is TGTGCCAGCAGTTACGGGGGCGCAACCTACGAGCAGTACTTC.

The V call is TRBV7-5, the J call TRBJ1-2; the D call of TRBD1 is as the table states it, not checked on the DNA. TRBV7-5 is given as a pseudogene. The CDR3 consists of 13 residues. CDR3 nucleotides: TGTGCCAGCAGCAGGGGGACAGTCTATGGCTACACCTTC. This translates into CASSRGTVYGYTF.